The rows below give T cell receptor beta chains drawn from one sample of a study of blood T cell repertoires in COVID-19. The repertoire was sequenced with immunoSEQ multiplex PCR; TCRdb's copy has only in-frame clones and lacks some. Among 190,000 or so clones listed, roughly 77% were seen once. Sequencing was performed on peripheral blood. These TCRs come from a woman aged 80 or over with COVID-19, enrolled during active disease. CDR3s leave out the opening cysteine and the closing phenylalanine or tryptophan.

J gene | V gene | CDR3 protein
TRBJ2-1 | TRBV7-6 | ASSSSLLVNEQF
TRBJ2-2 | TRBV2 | ASSGRQGRNTGELF
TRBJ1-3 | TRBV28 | ASSLQNTIY
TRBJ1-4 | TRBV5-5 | ASSSGRAGGGEKLF
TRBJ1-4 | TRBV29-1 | SGRAGADEKLF
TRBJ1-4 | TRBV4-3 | ASSQQGQVNEKLF
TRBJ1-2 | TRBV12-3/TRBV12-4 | ASSPEAEGYT
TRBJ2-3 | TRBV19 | ASSMTGRADTQY
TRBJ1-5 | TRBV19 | ASRGDRGRNQPQH
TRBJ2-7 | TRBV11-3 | ASSLASGASYEQY
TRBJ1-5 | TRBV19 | ASRITGNSNQPQH
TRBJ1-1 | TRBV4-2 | ASSHPGGAVTGAF
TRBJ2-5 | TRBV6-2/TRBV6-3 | ASSYFAGGRETQY
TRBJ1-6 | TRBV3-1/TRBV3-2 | ASSRKGVGDSPLH
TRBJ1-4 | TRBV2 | ASSSQGMGEKLF
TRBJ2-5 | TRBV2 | ASRDLQGRTQY
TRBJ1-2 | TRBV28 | AGSTANYGYT
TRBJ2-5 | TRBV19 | ASKWALDREETQY
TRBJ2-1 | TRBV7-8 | ASSLRTVKRGEQF
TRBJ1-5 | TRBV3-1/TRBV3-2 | ASSQSGARQPQH
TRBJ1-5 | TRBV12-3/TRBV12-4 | ASRTVSNQPQH
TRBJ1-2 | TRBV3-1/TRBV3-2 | ASSQGAGGHYGYT
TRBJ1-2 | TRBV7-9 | ASSSLWTGGRDYYGYT
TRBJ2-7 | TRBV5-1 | ASSVEGGPTYEQY
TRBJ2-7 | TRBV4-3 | ASSRTSDRAHEQY
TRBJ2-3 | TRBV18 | ASSPYLAGDTDTQY
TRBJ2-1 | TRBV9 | ASSVGTSSSYNEQF
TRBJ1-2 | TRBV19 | ASSDRGHYGYT
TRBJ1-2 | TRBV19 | ASRRLSYGYT
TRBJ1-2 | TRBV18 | ASSATGEGGYT
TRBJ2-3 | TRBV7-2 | ASSATGSFGTDTQY
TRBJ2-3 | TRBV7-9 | ASSLTGTGNTDTQY
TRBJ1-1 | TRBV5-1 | ASSWGAGGGGTEAF
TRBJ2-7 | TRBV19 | ASSIGQAGSYEQY
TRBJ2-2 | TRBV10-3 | AISAAQGKTGELF
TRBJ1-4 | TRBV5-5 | ASSSRTGDEKLF
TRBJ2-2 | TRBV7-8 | ASCSQRRGLTTTGELF
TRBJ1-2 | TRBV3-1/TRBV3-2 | ASSHQQGAEGYT
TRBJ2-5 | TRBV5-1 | ASSWGTGSRETQY
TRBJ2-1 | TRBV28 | ASSGTSGALSYNEQF
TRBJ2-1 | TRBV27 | ASTLDSSYNEQF
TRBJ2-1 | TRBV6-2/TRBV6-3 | ASSRGGRNNEQF
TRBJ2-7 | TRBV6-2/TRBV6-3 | ASSPSYEQY
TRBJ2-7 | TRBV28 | ASSPGALKAYEQY
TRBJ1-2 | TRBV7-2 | ASSASGAGGSGGYT